The 27 T cell receptor beta chains presented below share a single source sample, sequenced in a study of T cell responses to AZD1222 COVID-19 vaccine. TCRdb keeps only in-frame clones here, not all; method: immunoSEQ multiplex PCR. The repertoire holds around 250,000 clones, with more than 85% as singletons. The sample in question was peripheral blood, obtained on day 0 of AZD1222 vaccination. All receptors come from an adult in good health.

The rearrangement links TRBV10-2 to TRBJ2-7, with D uncertain. V lost 2 bases and J lost 3, with 5 bases in between. In germline, CDR1 is WSHSY, CDR2 SAAADI. The CDR3 extends over 12 amino acids. The chain's CDR3 is CASSEGYYEQYF. In nucleotides, the CDR3 is TGCGCCAGCAGTGAGGGGTACTACGAGCAGTACTTC.

V is TRBV2 and J is TRBJ2-3, with unresolved D. Looked up from germline, CDR1 is SNHLY and CDR2 is FYNNEI. V was clipped by 3 bases and J by 0 bases, with 7 bases between them. The CDR3 is 14 residues long. CDR3 in amino acids: CASSDHSSTDTQYF. DNA of the CDR3: TGTGCCAGCAGTGATCACAGCAGCACAGATACGCAGTATTTT.

This clone is a singleton in its sample. The rearrangement links TRBV5-1 to TRBJ2-7; TRBD2 matches 9 bases. The CDR3 has 15 residues. V lost 4 bases to trimming and J lost 3 bases; unmatched junction nucleotides: 8. Germline lookup yields CDR1 SGHRS and CDR2 YFSETQ. CDR3 loop: CASSPGAAGGYEQYF. The CDR3 bases are TGCGCCAGCAGCCCCGGGGCAGCGGGAGGCTACGAGCAGTACTTC.

Written as DNA, the CDR3 is TGTGCCAGCAGCCGAGCGCAGGGCTACGAGCAGTACTTC. It translates to CASSRAQGYEQYF. The chain has TRBV27 and TRBJ2-7; a possible D gene is TRBD1 (5 bases). Germline V gene data show CDR1 as MNHEY and CDR2 as SMNVEV (reference sequence). Trimming shortened V by 6 bases and J by 3 bases, and 12 bases separated the two germline ends. The CDR3 is 13 residues long.

The J gene is TRBJ2-2, the V gene TRBV28; D might be TRBD2 (6 bases). CDR3 length: 14 residues. V dropped 3 bases and J dropped 7 bases, with 12 bases sitting between them. Germline CDR1 and CDR2: MDHEN and SYDVKM. CDR3 nucleotide sequence: TGTGCCAGCAGTTTCGGAGGGCTGGACGGGGAGCTGTTTTTT. Translating gives CASSFGGLDGELFF.

V usage is TRBV19 and J usage is TRBJ2-7, with D perhaps matching TRBD1 (6 bases). CDR3 length: 16 residues. CDR1 LNHDA and CDR2 SQIVND come from the germline V gene (reference sequence). Trimming removed 4 bases at V and 0 bases at J, with 16 bases between. The DNA of the CDR3 is TGTGCCAGTAGTACCCGTGCCGGGACAACCTCCTACGAGCAGTACTTC. Translation gives CASSTRAGTTSYEQYF.

The rearrangement uses TRBV7-2 and TRBJ1-1; D remains unclear. Trimming removed 2 bases from V and 1 base from J, with 5 bases in between. The CDR3 has 13 amino acids. Germline CDR1 SGHTA, CDR2 FQGNSA. The CDR3 DNA reads TGTGCCAGCAGCTTAACCCCGAACACTGAAGCTTTCTTT. This encodes CASSLTPNTEAFF.

The chain is built from TRBV4-2 and TRBJ1-6, with 7 bases fitting TRBD1. V lost 0 bases to trimming and J lost 7 bases; unmatched junction nucleotides: 6. CDR3 length equals 16 residues. CDR1 and CDR2 (germline): LGHNA, YNFKEQ. CDR3 coding DNA: TGTGCCAGCAGCCAAGAAGTAGACAGGGAGAATTCACCCCTCCACTTT. Its translation: CASSQEVDRENSPLHF.

The chain has TRBV2 and TRBJ1-1, with 8 bases fitting TRBD1. Per the germline V gene, CDR1 is SNHLY and CDR2 is FYNNEI. The CDR3 is made up of 12 amino acids. V dropped 8 bases and J dropped 7; count of bases not matched to a gene: 6. CDR3 bases: TGTGCCAGCGGGGGGACAGGCTATGAAGCTTTCTTT. Translated: CASGGTGYEAFF.

The chain uses TRBV7-2 and TRBJ2-7; possible D gene TRBD2, 6 bases. This CDR3 is 13 amino acids long. Trimming took off 5 bases at V and 6 bases at J, with 14 bases between the two ends. The germline V gene has CDR1 SGHTA and CDR2 FQGNSA. The CDR3 region is CASSRGGSAEQYF. CDR3 bases: TGTGCCAGCAGCCGGGGAGGCTCGGCCGAGCAGTACTTC.

CDR3 residues: CASSELSGADNGYTF. DNA of the CDR3: TGTGCCAGCAGTGAGCTTTCAGGGGCTGATAATGGCTACACCTTC. V is TRBV25-1 and J is TRBJ1-2; D possibly corresponds to TRBD1 (6 bases). Germline V lookup: CDR1 MGHDK, CDR2 SYGVNS. V lost 3 bases and J 6 bases, leaving 17 bases between the germline ends. The CDR3 extends over 15 amino acids.

This rearrangement joins TRBV28 to TRBJ2-7; perhaps TRBD1 as D (6 bases). Germline lookup yields CDR1 MDHEN and CDR2 SYDVKM. V was cut by 7 bases and J by 5 bases, with 15 bases left in between. The CDR3 loop spans 13 amino acids. The CDR3 DNA follows: TGTGCCAGCACCCCGGGACAACTAAACGAGCAGTACTTC. Translated: CASTPGQLNEQYF.

V and J are TRBV6-4 and TRBJ2-1; D ambiguous. The CDR3 sequence is 13 residues long. Trimming cost V 3 bases and J 6 bases, with 9 bases left between them. The germline V gene has CDR1 MRHNA and CDR2 SNTAGT. CDR3 sequence: CASSESPSNEQFF. CDR3 DNA: TGTGCCAGCAGTGAAAGCCCGTCCAATGAGCAGTTCTTC.

The CDR3 nucleotides read TGTGCCAGCAGCTTAGGGGCGGGACCAGATACGCAGTATTTT. It codes for CASSLGAGPDTQYF. The chain links TRBV5-4 to TRBJ2-3; tentative D call: TRBD2 (6 bases). Germline values: CDR1 SGHNT, CDR2 YYREEE (reference sequence). V gave up 2 bases and J gave up 4 bases, with 11 bases separating them. This CDR3 comprises 14 residues.

The V call is TRBV7-2, the J call TRBJ2-7, with TRBD2 as a possible D gene (5 bases). The CDR3 consists of 14 residues. Trimming took 1 base from V and 3 from J, leaving 10 bases between them. CDR1 and CDR2 from the germline V gene are SGHTA and FQGNSA. The DNA of the CDR3 is TGTGCCAGCAGCTTAGGTCCGGGGAGCTACGAGCAGTACTTC. Its translation is CASSLGPGSYEQYF.

The genes are TRBV5-1 and TRBJ2-7; D is undetermined. Germline CDR1 reads SGHRS; CDR2 reads YFSETQ. CDR3 length: 14 residues. Trimming removed 4 bases at V and 2 bases at J, with 13 bases between. CDR3 nucleotide sequence: TGCGCCAGCAGCCCCGGTCTTGGACCCTACGAGCAGTACTTC. Translating gives CASSPGLGPYEQYF.

The rearrangement uses TRBV28 and TRBJ1-5; the match to TRBD1 covers 8 bases. In germline, CDR1 is MDHEN, CDR2 SYDVKM. This CDR3 is built from 14 residues. After removal of 5 bases from V and 2 bases from J, the junction contained 2 bases not matched to a gene. CDR3 sequence (DNA): TGTGCCAGCAGTCTGACAGGGGGCAATCAGCCCCAGCATTTT. Its translation is CASSLTGGNQPQHF.

This chain joins TRBV29-1 and TRBJ2-7; tentatively, D is TRBD2 (5 bases). The CDR3 contains 13 residues. The V and J ends lost 7 bases and 4 bases respectively, with 17 bases between them. Germline CDR1 SQVTM, CDR2 ANQGSEA. CDR3 coding DNA: TGCAGCGCCCGAAGAGGACTCCTTTACGAGCAGTACTTC. Protein sequence: CSARRGLLYEQYF.

This rearrangement joins TRBV28 to TRBJ1-2, with D uncertain. The CDR3 runs to 13 residues. V shed 2 bases and J shed 7 bases, with 11 bases lying between them. Germline V CDR1 and CDR2: MDHEN, SYDVKM. The CDR3 DNA reads TGTGCCAGCAGTTTAGGCACCAGGCTTGGCTACACCTTC. This codes for CASSLGTRLGYTF.

This clone showed up just a few times. The J gene is TRBJ2-1, the V gene TRBV7-2, with 7 bases lining up with TRBD2. The CDR3 has 16 residues. After removal of 2 bases from V and 6 bases from J, the junction contained 10 bases not matched to a gene. Germline V gene lookup returns CDR1 SGHTA and CDR2 FQGNSA. The CDR3 DNA reads as TGTGCCAGCAGCTTACGGTCTCGGGGGGTTACCAATGAGCAGTTCTTC. Translating it yields CASSLRSRGVTNEQFF.

This clone was recorded a few times. This chain joins TRBV30 and TRBJ1-1; D is undetermined. V lost 4 bases, J lost 5 bases, and 8 bases lay in between. There are 11 residues in the CDR3. CDR1 and CDR2 (germline): GTSNPN, SVGIG (reference sequence). DNA of the CDR3: TGTGCCTGGAAAGGAGGAACTGAAGCTTTCTTT. The encoded protein is CAWKGGTEAFF.

The chain couples TRBV7-2 to TRBJ2-1, with a possible D match to TRBD1 (6 bases). Trimming took off 8 bases at V and 0 bases at J, with 11 bases between the two ends. The CDR3 spans 14 residues. Germline V lookup: CDR1 SGHTA, CDR2 FQGNSA. The CDR3 is CASGRGNSYNEQFF. As DNA, the CDR3 is TGTGCCAGCGGTAGGGGGAACTCCTACAATGAGCAGTTCTTC.

The V gene is TRBV24-1, the J gene TRBJ2-7; 8 positions agree with TRBD1. The junction had 9 bases not matched to a gene; V was cut back by 3 bases and J by 0 bases. This CDR3 region has 17 residues. CDR1 is KGHDR, CDR2 SFDVKD, per germline. In nucleotides, the CDR3 is TGTGCCACCAGTGATGATTATAGGACAGGGCCCTCCTACGAGCAGTACTTC. Amino acids: CATSDDYRTGPSYEQYF.

J is TRBJ1-1 and V is TRBV2; D is possibly TRBD1 (5 bases). CDR3 length: 15 amino acids. Trimming removed 6 bases at V and 1 base at J, with 15 bases between. The V gene's germline CDR1 is SNHLY and CDR2 FYNNEI. The CDR3 is CASSFSTARNTEAFF. The CDR3 coding sequence is TGTGCCAGCAGCTTTTCGACAGCTCGGAACACTGAAGCTTTCTTT.

This sequence joins TRBV6-5 and TRBJ1-1, with D uncertain. The germline V gene has CDR1 MNHEY and CDR2 SVGAGI. Trimming removed 5 bases from V and 0 bases from J, with 10 bases in between. This CDR3 spans 14 amino acids. CDR3 region: CASSTRTVNTEAFF. CDR3 in DNA: TGTGCCAGCAGTACCCGGACGGTGAACACTGAAGCTTTCTTT.

The chain is built from TRBV5-1 and TRBJ2-1; 9 bases match TRBD1. Germline V gives CDR1 SGHRS, CDR2 YFSETQ. The CDR3 covers 13 residues. V was pared by 7 bases and J by 4 bases, with 3 bases of the junction left unmatched. CDR3 region: CASGGQGYNEQFF. CDR3 bases: TGCGCCAGCGGGGGACAGGGATACAATGAGCAGTTCTTC.

This chain connects TRBV6-5 to TRBJ1-2, with 7 bases identical to TRBD1. Germline assignment: CDR1 MNHEY and CDR2 SVGAGI. Trimming cost V 4 bases and J 2 bases; bases outside gene matches: 4. The CDR3 has 14 amino acids. The CDR3 protein is CASSSTGVNYGYTF. The CDR3 nucleotides read TGTGCCAGCAGTTCCACAGGGGTAAACTATGGCTACACCTTC.